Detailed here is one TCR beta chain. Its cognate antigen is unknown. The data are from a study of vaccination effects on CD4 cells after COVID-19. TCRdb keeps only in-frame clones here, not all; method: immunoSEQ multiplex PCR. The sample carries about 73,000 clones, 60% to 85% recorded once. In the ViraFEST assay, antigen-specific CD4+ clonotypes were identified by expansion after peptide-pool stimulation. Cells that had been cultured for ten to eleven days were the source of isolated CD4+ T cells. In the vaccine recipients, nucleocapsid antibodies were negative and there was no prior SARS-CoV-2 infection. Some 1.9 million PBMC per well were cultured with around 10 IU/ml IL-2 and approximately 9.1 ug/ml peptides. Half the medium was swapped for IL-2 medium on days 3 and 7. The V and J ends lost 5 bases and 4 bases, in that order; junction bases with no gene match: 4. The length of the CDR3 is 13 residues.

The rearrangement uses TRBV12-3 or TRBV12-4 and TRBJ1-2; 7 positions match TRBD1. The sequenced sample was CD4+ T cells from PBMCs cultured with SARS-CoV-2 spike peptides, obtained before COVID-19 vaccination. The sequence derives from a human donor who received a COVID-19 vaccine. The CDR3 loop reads CASSVTGSYGYTF. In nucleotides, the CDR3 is TGTGCCAGCAGTGTGACAGGGTCCTATGGCTACACCTTC.